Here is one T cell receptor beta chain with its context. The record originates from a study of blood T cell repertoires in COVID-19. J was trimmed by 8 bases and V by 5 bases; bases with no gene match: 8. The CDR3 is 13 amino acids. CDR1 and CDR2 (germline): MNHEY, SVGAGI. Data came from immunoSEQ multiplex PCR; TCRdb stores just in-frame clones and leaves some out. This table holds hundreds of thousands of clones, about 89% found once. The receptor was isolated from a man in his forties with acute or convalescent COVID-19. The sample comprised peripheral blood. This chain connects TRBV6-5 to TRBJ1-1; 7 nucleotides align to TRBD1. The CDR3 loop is CASSPTGEGEAFF. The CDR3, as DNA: TGTGCCAGCAGTCCCACAGGGGAAGGGGAAGCTTTCTTT.